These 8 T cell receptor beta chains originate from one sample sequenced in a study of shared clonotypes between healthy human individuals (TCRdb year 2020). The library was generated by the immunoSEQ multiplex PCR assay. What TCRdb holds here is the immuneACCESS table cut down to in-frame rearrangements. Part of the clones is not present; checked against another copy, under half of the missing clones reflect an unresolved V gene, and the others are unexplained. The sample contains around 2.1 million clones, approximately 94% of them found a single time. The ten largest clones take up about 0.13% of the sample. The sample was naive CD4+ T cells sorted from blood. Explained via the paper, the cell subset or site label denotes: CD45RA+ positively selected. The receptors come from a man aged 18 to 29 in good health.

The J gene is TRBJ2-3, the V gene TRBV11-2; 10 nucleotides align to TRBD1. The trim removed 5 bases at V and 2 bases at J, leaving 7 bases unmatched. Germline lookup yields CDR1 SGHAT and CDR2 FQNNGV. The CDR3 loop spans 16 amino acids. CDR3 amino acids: CASSPPGQGFTDTQYF. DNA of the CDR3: TGTGCCAGCAGCCCGCCGGGACAGGGGTTCACAGATACGCAGTATTTT.

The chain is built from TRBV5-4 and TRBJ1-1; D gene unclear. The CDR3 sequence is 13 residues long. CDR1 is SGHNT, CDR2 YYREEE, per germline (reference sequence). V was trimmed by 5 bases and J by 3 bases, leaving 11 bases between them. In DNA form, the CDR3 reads TGTGCCAGCAGGGCCGAGTGGGACACTGAAGCTTTCTTT. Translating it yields CASRAEWDTEAFF.

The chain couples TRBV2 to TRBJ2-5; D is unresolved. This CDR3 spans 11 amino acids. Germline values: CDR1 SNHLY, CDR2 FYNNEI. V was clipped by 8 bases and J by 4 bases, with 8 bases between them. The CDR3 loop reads CASGIGETQYF. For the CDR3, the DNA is TGTGCCAGCGGGATTGGAGAGACCCAGTACTTC.

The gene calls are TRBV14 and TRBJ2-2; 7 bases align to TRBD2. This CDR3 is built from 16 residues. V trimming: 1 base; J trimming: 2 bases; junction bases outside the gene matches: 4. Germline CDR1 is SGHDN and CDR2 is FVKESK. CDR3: CASSQGAGINTGELFF. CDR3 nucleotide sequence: TGTGCCAGCAGCCAAGGAGCGGGGATAAACACCGGGGAGCTGTTTTTT. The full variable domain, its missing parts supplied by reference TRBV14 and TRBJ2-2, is EAGVTQFPSHSVIEKGQTVTLRCDPISGHDNLYWYRRVMGKEIKFLLHFVKESKQDESGMPNNRFLAERTGGTYSTLKVQPAELEDSGVYFCASSQGAGINTGELFFGEGSRLTVL.

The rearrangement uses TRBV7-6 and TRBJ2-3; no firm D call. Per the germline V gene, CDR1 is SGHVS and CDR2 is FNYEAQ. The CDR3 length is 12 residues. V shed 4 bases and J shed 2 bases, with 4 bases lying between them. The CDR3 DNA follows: TGTGCCAGCAGCTCCTCCACAGATACGCAGTATTTT. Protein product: CASSSSTDTQYF. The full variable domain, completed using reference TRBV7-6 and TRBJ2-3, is GAGVSQSPRYKVTKRGQDVALRCDPISGHVSLYWYRQALGQGPEFLTYFNYEAQQDKSGLPNDRFSAERPEGSISTLTIQRTEQRDSAMYRCASSSSTDTQYFGPGTRLTVL.

This chain's CDR3 is CASSLVGFFWGAETGANVLTF. Here the CDR3 DNA reads TGTGCCAGCAGTTTAGTCGGGTTTTTCTGGGGCGCGGAAACTGGGGCCAACGTCCTGACTTTC. The chain carries TRBV27 and TRBJ2-6, with a tentative D call TRBD1 (5 bases). CDR1 and CDR2 (germline): MNHEY, SMNVEV (reference sequence). This CDR3 has 21 residues. The germline V and J ends were trimmed by 2 bases and 2 bases, with 25 bases remaining between them.

DNA of the CDR3: TGTGCCAGCAGTTCACAGGGGTATAATGAAAAACTGTTTTTT. Translated, it gives CASSSQGYNEKLFF. The V gene is TRBV7-9, the J gene TRBJ1-4; 7 nucleotides agree with TRBD1. The V gene's germline CDR1 is SEHNR and CDR2 FQNEAQ (reference sequence). V lost 6 bases and J lost 4; bases outside the gene matches: 5. The CDR3 is made up of 14 amino acids. The variable domain in full, with the rest retrieved from reference TRBV7-9 and TRBJ1-4, is DTGVSQNPRHKITKRGQNVTFRCDPISEHNRLYWYRQTLGQGPEFLTYFQNEAQLEKSRLLSDRFSAERPKGSFSTLEIQRTEQGDSAMYLCASSSQGYNEKLFFGSGTQLSVL.

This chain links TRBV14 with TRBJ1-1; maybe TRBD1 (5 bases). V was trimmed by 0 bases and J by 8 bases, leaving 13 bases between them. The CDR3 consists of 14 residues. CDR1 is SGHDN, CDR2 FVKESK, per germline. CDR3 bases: TGTGCCAGCAGCCAAGAGGGGGTACAGGCAGAAGCTTTCTTT. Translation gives CASSQEGVQAEAFF. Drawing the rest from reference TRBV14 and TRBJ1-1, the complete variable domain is EAGVTQFPSHSVIEKGQTVTLRCDPISGHDNLYWYRRVMGKEIKFLLHFVKESKQDESGMPNNRFLAERTGGTYSTLKVQPAELEDSGVYFCASSQEGVQAEAFFGQGTRLTVV.